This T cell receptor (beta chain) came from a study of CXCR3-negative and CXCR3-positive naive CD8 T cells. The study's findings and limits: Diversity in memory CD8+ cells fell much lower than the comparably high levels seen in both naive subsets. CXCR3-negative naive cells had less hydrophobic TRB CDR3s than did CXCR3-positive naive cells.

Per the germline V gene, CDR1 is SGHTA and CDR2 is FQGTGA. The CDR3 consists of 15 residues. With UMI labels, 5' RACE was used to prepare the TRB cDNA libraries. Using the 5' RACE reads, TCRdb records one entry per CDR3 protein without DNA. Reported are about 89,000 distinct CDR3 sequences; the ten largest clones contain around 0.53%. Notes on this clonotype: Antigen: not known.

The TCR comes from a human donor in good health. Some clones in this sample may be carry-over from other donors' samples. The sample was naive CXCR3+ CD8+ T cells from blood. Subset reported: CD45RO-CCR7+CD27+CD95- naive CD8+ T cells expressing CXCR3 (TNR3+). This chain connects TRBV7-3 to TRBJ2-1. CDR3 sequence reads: CASSLSADSYNEQFF.